Listed below are T cell receptor beta chains from one sample, sequenced in a study of PD-L1 blockade in urothelial cancer. Clones were read by immunoSEQ multiplex PCR, and TCRdb kept only the in-frame ones, dropping some. The sample lists approximately 110,000 clones; approximately 86% were seen once. Sequences were derived from PBMCs, sampled around atezolizumab (anti-PD-L1) treatment. Receptors originate from a man aged 45 to 65 with urothelial cancer. Both conserved end residues are part of each CDR3. The order of the fields is D gene, V gene, clone size, J gene, CDR3 DNA, CDR3 protein. D genes are given only for firm matches. Where a row states a size, it is once, few, many or the class of an expanded clone; other rows omit it.

>TRBD2|TRBV5-6|.|TRBJ2-5
TGTGCCAGCTGGCGGACTAGCGGGAGTTACGAGACCCAGTACTTC
CASWRTSGSYETQYF
>TRBD1|TRBV7-2|once|TRBJ1-3
TGTGCCAGCAGCTTACGAGGGGGCAGGGCCTCTGGAAACACCATATATTTT
CASSLRGGRASGNTIYF
>TRBD1|TRBV19|.|TRBJ1-2
TGTGCCAGTCAGCAGGGGGCCGGCTATGGCTACACCTTC
CASQQGAGYGYTF
>.|TRBV7-9|once|TRBJ1-1
TGTGCCAGCAGCTTAGATGGCCTTCCGAACACTGAAGCTTTCTTT
CASSLDGLPNTEAFF
>TRBD2|TRBV6-1|.|TRBJ2-1
TGTGCCAGCAGTGAAGCTAGCGGGAGTTTTTCCTACAATGAGCAGTTCTTC
CASSEASGSFSYNEQFF
>TRBD1|TRBV5-4|.|TRBJ2-7
TGTGCCAGCAGTTGGGGGACAGGGGATTACGAGCAGTACTTC
CASSWGTGDYEQYF
>.|TRBV6-6|.|TRBJ2-7
TGTGCCAGCAGTTACTCGACAAGAAAAGGCCCCTACGAGCAGTACTTC
CASSYSTRKGPYEQYF
>.|TRBV11-3|.|TRBJ2-1
TGTGCCAGCAGCTTAAACAGGGTTGATGAGCAGTTCTTC
CASSLNRVDEQFF
>.|TRBV21-1|.|TRBJ1-6
TGTGCCAGCGCCCGGGCGGGATATAATTCACCCCTCCACTTT
CASARAGYNSPLHF
>.|TRBV12-5|once|TRBJ2-3
TGTGCTAGTGGGGCTGACAGGGAGGCAGATACGCAGTATTTT
CASGADREADTQYF
>.|TRBV27|.|TRBJ2-1
TGTGCCAGTGGCCGGGGATACAATGAGCAGTTCTTC
CASGRGYNEQFF
>.|TRBV5-1|.|TRBJ2-3
TGCGCCAGCAGCTCCCCGGGGACAGATACGCAGTATTTT
CASSSPGTDTQYF